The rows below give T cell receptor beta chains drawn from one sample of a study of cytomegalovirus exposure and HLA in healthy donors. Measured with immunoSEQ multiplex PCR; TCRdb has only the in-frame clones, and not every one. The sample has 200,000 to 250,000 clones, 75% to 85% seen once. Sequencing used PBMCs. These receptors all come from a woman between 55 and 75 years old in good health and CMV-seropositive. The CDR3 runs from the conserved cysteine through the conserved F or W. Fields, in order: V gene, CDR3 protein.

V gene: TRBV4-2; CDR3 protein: CASSQPTAGHEDEQFF
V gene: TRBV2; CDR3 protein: CASSTDRANQPQHF
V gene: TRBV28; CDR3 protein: CASSLIAGAGYNEQFF
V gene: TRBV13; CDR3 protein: CASSQGLETYNEQFF
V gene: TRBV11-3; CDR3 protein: CASSRNTGELFF
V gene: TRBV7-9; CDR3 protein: CASSPPGNTEAFF
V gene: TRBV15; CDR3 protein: CATTDLPRGGKLFF
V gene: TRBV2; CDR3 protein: CASSVDSLPYNEQFF
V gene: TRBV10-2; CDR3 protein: CASSESISGTDTQYF
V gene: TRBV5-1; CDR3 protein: CASSSGTVTDTQYF
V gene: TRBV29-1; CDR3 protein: CSVAEDTSNQPQHF
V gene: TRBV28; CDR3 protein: CASSPGLAYYKNEQFF
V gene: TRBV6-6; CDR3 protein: CASSYGTSGIYNEQFF
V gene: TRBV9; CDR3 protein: CASSVGVGLGEKLFF
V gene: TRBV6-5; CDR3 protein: CASSQGSYGNTIYF
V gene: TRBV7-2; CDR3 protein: CASSPRLATNEQFF
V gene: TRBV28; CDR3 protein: CASSFGGVHTEAFF
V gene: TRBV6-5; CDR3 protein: CASSSSGRRVETQYF
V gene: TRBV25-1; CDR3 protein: CASSRGGLGANVLTF
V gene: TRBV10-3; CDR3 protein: CAITDTPNTEAFF
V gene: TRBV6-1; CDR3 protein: CASSARVEKLFF
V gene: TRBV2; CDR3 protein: CASNVLPEAFF
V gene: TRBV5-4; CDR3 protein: CASSQDRASSYEQYF
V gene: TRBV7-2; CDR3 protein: CASSWDRANTEAFF
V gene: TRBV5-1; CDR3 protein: CASNGGTTNTGELFF
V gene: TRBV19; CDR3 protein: CASSITASGSYNEQFF
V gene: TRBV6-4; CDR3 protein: CASRIGRTGNEQYF
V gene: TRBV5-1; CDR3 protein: CASSWTSGNTGELFF
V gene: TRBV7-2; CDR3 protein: CASSLGISGSQPQHF
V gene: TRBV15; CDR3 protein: CATSRDLLPGEQYF
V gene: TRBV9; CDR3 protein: CASSVTQGVNTGELFF
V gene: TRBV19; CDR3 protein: CASSIEGATQYF
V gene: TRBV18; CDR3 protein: CASSPRDTYGYTF
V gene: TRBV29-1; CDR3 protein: CSVAGENYNEQFF
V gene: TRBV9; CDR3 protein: CASSGIGRITDTQYF
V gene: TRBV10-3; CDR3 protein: CAISETSANNEQFF
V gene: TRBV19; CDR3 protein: CASSNHLDTGGADQETQYF
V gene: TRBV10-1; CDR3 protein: CASSESLAGDLTDTQYF
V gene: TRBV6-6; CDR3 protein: CASSYSRVGDEQYF
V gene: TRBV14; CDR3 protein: CASSQPIGHPLSYEQYF
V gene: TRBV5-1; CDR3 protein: CASSSPSIGQTTEAFF
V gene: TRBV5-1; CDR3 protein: CASSRGNTGELFF
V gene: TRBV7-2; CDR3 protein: CASSPKGQGITGELFF
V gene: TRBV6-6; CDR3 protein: CASSYETGGGYTF
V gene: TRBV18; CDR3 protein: CASSPPQGTGGEQYF
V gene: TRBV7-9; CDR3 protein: CASSLLGGVEQYF
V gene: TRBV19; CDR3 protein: CASSPLSGVGGYTF
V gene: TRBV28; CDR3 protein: CASEPTWGQGNNEQFF
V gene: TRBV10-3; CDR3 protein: CAISDWRETDTQYF
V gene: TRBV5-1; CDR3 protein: CASSRTGAATNEKLFF
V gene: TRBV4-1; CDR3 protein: CASSRTSGSSYEQYF
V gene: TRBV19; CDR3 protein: CASSTRTGNMEPQHF
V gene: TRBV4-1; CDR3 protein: CASSPVAGETQYF
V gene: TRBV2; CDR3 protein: CASSRGGTGEIYEQYF
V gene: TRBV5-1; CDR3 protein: CASSLGGQQQGNTIYF
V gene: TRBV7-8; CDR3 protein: CASSPGVSAQHF